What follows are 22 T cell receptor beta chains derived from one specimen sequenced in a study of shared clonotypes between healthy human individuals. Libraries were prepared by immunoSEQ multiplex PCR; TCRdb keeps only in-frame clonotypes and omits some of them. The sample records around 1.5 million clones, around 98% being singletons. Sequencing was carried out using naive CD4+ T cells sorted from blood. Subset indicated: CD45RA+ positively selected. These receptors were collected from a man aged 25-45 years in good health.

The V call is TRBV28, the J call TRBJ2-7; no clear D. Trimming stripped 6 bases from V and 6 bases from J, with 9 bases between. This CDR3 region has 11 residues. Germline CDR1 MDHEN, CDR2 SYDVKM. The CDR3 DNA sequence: TGTGCCAGCAGGGTGGAGCGCGAGCAGTACTTC. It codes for CASRVEREQYF.

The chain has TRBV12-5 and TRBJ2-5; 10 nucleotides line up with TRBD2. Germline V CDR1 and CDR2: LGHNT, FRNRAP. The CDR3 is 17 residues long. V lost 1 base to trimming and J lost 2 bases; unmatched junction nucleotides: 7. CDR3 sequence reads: CASGLGLAGVGQETQYF. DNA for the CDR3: TGTGCTAGTGGTTTGGGGCTAGCGGGAGTAGGGCAAGAGACCCAGTACTTC.

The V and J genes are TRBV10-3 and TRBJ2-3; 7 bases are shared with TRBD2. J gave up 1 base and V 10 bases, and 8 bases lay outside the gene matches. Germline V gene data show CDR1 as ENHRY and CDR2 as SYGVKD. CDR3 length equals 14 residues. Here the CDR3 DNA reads TGTGCCACCCAGTCGGGAGGTGGCACAGATACGCAGTATTTT. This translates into CATQSGGGTDTQYF.

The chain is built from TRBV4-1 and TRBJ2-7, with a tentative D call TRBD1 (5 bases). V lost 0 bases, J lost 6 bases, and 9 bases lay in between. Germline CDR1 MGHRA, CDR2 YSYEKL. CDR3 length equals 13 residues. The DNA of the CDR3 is TGCGCCAGCAGCCAAGATCCAAGGGGCGAGCAGTACTTC. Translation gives CASSQDPRGEQYF.

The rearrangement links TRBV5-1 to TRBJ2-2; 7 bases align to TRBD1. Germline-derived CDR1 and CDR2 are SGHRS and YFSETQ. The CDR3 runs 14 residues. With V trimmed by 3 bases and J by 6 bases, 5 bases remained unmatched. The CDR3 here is CASSSTGSAGELFF. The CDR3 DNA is TGCGCCAGCAGCTCGACAGGGTCTGCCGGGGAGCTGTTTTTT.

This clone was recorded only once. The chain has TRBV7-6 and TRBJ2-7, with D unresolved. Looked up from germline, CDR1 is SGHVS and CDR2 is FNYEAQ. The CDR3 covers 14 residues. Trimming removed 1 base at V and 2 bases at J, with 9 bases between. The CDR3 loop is CASSLGHKTYEQYF. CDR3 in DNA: TGTGCCAGCAGCTTAGGGCACAAGACCTACGAGCAGTACTTC.

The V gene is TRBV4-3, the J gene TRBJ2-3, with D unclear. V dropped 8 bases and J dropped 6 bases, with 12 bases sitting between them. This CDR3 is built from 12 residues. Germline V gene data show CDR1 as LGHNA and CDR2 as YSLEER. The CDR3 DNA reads TGCGCCAGCTCCCGGGCTGGGGATACGCAGTATTTT. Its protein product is CASSRAGDTQYF.

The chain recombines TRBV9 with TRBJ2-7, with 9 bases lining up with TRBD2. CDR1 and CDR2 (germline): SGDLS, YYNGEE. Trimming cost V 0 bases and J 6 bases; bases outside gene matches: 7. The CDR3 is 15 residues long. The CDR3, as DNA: TGTGCCAGCAGCGTAGTTGGTAGCGGGAGCGGCGAGCAGTACTTC. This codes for CASSVVGSGSGEQYF.

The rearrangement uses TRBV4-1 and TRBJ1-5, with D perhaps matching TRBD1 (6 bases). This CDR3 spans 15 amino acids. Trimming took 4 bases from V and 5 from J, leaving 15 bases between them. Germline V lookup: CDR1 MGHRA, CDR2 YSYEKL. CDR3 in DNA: TGCGCCAGCAGCCCTCTGGGGGGGACACATCAGCCCCAGCATTTT. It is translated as CASSPLGGTHQPQHF.

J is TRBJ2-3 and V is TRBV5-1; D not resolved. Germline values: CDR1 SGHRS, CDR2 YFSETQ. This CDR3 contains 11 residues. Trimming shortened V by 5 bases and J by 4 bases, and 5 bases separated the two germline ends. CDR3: CASREADTQYF. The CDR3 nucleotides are TGCGCCAGCAGGGAAGCAGATACGCAGTATTTT. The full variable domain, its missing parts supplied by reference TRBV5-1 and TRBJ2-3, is KAGVTQTPRYLIKTRGQQVTLSCSPISGHRSVSWYQQTPGQGLQFLFEYFSETQRNKGNFPGRFSGRQFSNSRSEMNVSTLELGDSALYLCASREADTQYFGPGTRLTVL.

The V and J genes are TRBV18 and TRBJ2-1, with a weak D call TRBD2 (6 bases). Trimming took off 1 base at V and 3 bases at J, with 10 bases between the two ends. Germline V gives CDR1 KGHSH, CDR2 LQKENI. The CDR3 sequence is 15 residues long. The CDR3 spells CASSPRAGGYNEQFF. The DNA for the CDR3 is TGTGCCAGCTCACCACGCGCCGGGGGCTACAATGAGCAGTTCTTC.

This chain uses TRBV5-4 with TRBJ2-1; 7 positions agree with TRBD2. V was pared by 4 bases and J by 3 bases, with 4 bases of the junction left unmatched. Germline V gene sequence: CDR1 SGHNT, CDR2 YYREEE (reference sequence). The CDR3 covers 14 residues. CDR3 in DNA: TGTGCCAGCAGCGGGCGCGGGAGCTACAATGAGCAGTTCTTC. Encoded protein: CASSGRGSYNEQFF.

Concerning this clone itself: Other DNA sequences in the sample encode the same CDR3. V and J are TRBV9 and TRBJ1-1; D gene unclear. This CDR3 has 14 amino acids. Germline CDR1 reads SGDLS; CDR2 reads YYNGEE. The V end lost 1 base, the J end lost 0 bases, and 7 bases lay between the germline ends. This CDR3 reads CASSVTAMNTEAFF. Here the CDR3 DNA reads TGTGCCAGCAGCGTAACAGCCATGAACACTGAAGCTTTCTTT.

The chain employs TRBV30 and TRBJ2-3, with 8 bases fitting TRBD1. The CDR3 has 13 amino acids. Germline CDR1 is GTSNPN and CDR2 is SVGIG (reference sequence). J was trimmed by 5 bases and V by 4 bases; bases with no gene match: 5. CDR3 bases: TGTGCCTGGAATCGTGGGACAGGAGATACGCAGTATTTT. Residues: CAWNRGTGDTQYF.

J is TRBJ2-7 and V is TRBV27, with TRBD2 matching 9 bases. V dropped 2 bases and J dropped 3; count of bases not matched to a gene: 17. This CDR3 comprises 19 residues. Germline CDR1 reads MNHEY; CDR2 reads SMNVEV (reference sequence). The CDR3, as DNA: TGTGCCAGCAGTTTAGAGTCGGCGGGAGGGCCTCCCCACTTCTACGAGCAGTACTTC. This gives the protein CASSLESAGGPPHFYEQYF.

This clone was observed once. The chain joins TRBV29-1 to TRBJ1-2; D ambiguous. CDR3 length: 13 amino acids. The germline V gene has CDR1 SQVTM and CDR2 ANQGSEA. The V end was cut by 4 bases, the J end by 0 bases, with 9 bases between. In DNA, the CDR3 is TGCAGCGTTGTATTGCCGGCTAACTATGGCTACACCTTC. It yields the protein CSVVLPANYGYTF.

In nucleotides, the CDR3 is TGCGCCAGCAGCCAGGGGACTAGCGGGAGAAATGAGCAGTTCTTC. It codes for CASSQGTSGRNEQFF. V is TRBV4-3 and J is TRBJ2-1; 14 nucleotides line up with TRBD2. V shed 3 bases and J 7 bases; nucleotides not matched to a gene: 2. Germline V gene data show CDR1 as LGHNA and CDR2 as YSLEER. This CDR3 region has 15 residues.

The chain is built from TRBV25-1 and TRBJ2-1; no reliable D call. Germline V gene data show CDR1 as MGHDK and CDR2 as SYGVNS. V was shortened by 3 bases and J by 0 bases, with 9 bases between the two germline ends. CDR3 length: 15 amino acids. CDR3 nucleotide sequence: TGTGCCAGCAGTGATTACAGCAGCTCCTACAATGAGCAGTTCTTC. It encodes CASSDYSSSYNEQFF.

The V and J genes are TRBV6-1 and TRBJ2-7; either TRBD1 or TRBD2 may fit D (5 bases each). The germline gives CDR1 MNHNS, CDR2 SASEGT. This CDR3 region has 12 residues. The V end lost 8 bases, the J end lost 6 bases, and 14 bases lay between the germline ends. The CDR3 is CASRPGPSEQYF. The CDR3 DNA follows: TGTGCCAGCCGTCCGGGGCCGAGCGAGCAGTACTTC.

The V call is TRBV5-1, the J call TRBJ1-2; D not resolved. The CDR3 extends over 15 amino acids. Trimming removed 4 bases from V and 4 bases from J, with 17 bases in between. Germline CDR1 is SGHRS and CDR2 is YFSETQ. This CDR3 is CASSQGVGTVYGYTF. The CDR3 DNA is TGCGCCAGCAGCCAAGGTGTCGGAACTGTCTATGGCTACACCTTC.

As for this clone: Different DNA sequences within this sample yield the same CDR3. The CDR3 spells CASSLRGQVNTGELFF. DNA for the CDR3: TGCGCCAGCAGCTTAAGGGGGCAGGTGAACACCGGGGAGCTGTTTTTT. The J gene is TRBJ2-2, the V gene TRBV5-1, with 7 bases aligning to TRBD1. V lost 2 bases, J lost 1 base, and 5 bases stayed unmatched. Per the germline V gene, CDR1 is SGHRS and CDR2 is YFSETQ. CDR3 length: 16 amino acids.

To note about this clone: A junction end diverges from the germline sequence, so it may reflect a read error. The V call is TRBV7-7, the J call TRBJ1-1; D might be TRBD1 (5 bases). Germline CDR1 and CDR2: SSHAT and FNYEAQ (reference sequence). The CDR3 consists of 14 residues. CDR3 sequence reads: CASSLWDGNTEAFF. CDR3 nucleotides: TGTGCTAGCAGCCTATGGGACGGTAACACTGAAGCTTTCTTT.